The rows below give T cell receptor beta chains drawn from one sample of a study of T cell responses to AZD1222 COVID-19 vaccine. TCRdb's table, derived via immunoSEQ multiplex PCR, lists solely in-frame clones and lacks some. The sample yields about 82,000 clones, around 87% seen once. Here the sequenced sample was peripheral blood, taken 28 days after the second AZD1222 dose. The receptors shown here come from an adult who received the AZD1222 COVID-19 vaccine. CDR3s include the opening cysteine and the closing phenylalanine or tryptophan. Clone size is stated in some rows and not others, as once, few, many or a class when expanded.

J gene: TRBJ2-5; clone size: few; V gene: TRBV21-1; CDR3 protein: CASPSGSSSGASQETQYF
J gene: TRBJ1-2; clone size: .; V gene: TRBV27; CDR3 protein: CASSRGDQPSYGYTF
J gene: TRBJ2-3; clone size: .; V gene: TRBV6-5; CDR3 protein: CASSPGFPTDTQYF
J gene: TRBJ1-5; clone size: .; V gene: TRBV20-1; CDR3 protein: CSASRGGNQPQHF
J gene: TRBJ2-5; clone size: .; V gene: TRBV25-1; CDR3 protein: CASSGLAGVLKGETQYF
J gene: TRBJ1-4; clone size: .; V gene: TRBV2; CDR3 protein: CASSETGGNEKLFF
J gene: TRBJ2-1; clone size: few; V gene: TRBV20-1; CDR3 protein: CSAPGPNEQFF
J gene: TRBJ2-1; clone size: .; V gene: TRBV7-3; CDR3 protein: CASSLTTAAYNEQFF
J gene: TRBJ2-5; clone size: few; V gene: TRBV11-3; CDR3 protein: CASSLAGQVETQYF
J gene: TRBJ2-7; clone size: .; V gene: TRBV7-4; CDR3 protein: CASYSSIGGEPYEQYF
J gene: TRBJ1-1; clone size: .; V gene: TRBV30; CDR3 protein: CAWSVGGRAEAFF
J gene: TRBJ1-1; clone size: .; V gene: TRBV6-2/TRBV6-3; CDR3 protein: CASSYTGGREAFF
J gene: TRBJ2-7; clone size: many; V gene: TRBV7-9; CDR3 protein: CASSPGSTGGTYEQYF
J gene: TRBJ2-1; clone size: .; V gene: TRBV7-9; CDR3 protein: CASSYRSRLAANEQFF
J gene: TRBJ1-5; clone size: .; V gene: TRBV12-3/TRBV12-4; CDR3 protein: CASSAGQPQHF